This T cell receptor (beta chain) derives from a study of blood T cell repertoires in COVID-19 (dated by TCRdb to 2018 to 2020). About the investigation overall: Collaborator samples came from the United States, Italy and Spain and covered acute and convalescent phases of COVID-19. A de-identified subject ID, COVID-19 status, age in years and sex were almost always included in the sample metadata. Deeply sampled blood TCRbeta repertoires from subjects exposed to, actively infected with, or recovered from COVID-19 were included in the dataset. The prospective study material was composed of cDNA or gDNA derived from T cells, B-cell-depleted T cells, or PBMCs. The repertoires were released in a freely available public database meant as a resource for research on the immune response to SARS-CoV-2. Samples came from the ongoing ImmuneRACE study (first 160 participants) plus 1,254 subjects from 6 global collaborators. Where available, HLA class I and class II types were taken from metadata supplied by the sample provider and were not determined by assay-based typing.

The immunoSEQ Assay, a bias-controlled multiplex PCR, was used to amplify TCRbeta CDR3 regions from genomic DNA. As for how the authors treated the data: The number of nucleated cells in each sample was estimated by amplification of reference gene primers within the assay. To quantify the absolute abundance of each unique TCRbeta CDR3 rearrangement, sequence reads were collapsed and filtered. For each sample, productive Simpson clonality was calculated as the square root of Simpson's diversity index across productive rearrangements. As stored in TCRdb, this immuneACCESS dataset retains in-frame rearrangements with V and J assigned. A fraction of the clones does not appear; measured against another copy, unresolved V genes explain less than half of the discrepancy, and the remainder lacks a known reason. The V and J calls and clone size are taken from that table; D and trimming were inferred from the DNA. This sample comprises some 140,000 clones, 70% to 90% of them detected only once. The ten largest clones add up to approximately 20% of the sample.

Overall study outcomes, separate from this receptor: How much clinical and demographic metadata was included differed by source and by participant, and the metadata was provided uncurated.

A second Seattle source provided samples from volunteer blood donors who had recovered from COVID-19. Collaborating institutions collected whole blood in K2EDTA tubes following their own protocols. Collaborator samples were shipped for TCRbeta analysis as frozen whole blood, isolated PBMCs, or DNA extracted from either sample type. V gives up 1 base and J gives up 8 bases, and the segment between their germline ends measures 8 bases. The CDR3 measures 11 amino acids from cysteine to phenylalanine. Kept here is only the CDR3 DNA, which spans 33 bases and is read in frame from base 1. For CDR1 and CDR2, the germline V gene lists SQVTM and ANQGSEA. With regard to this clone: The antigen it binds to is not known. One base away there is no much larger clone; base qualities are not given.

Sequenced sample: peripheral blood. Recombination linked TRBV29-1 to TRBJ1-2; a tentative D match to TRBD1 spans 5 bases. This sequence was found in a woman aged 50 to 60 who had recovered from COVID-19. The encoded CDR3 is CSVEVSGGYTF. The DNA sequence is TGCAGCGTTGAAGTGTCAGGGGGCTACACCTTC.